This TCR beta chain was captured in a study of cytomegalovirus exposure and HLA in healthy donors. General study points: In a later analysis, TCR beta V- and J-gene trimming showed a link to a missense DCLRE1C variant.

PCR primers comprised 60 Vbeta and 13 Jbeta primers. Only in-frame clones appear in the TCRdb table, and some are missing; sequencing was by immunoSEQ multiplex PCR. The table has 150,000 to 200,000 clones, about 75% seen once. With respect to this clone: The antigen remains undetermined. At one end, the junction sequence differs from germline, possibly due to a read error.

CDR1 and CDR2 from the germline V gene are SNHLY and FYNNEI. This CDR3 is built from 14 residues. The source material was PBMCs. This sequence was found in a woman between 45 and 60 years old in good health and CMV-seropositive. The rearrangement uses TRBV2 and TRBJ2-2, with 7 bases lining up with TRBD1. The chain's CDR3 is CASSAKGGTGEPFF. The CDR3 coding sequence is TGTGCCAGCAGTGCGAAAGGGGGCACCGGGGAGCCGTTTTTT.